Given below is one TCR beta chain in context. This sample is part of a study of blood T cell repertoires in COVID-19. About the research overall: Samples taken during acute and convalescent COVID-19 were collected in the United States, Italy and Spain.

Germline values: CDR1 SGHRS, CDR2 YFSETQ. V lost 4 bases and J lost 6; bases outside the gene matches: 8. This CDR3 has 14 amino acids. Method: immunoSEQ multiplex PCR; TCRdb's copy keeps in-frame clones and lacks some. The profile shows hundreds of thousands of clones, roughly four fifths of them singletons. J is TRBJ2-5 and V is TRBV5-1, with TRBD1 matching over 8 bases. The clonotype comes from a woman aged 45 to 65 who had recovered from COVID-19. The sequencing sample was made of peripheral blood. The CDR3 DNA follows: TGCGCCAGCAGCCGCGGACAGGGTGCGAAGACCCAGTACTTC. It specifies CASSRGQGAKTQYF.